Listed here are 18 T cell receptor beta chains from one sample, sequenced in a study of T cells after posttransplantation cyclophosphamide (dated by TCRdb to 2016 to 2018). The library was built by means of the immunoSEQ multiplex PCR assay. TCRdb provides this immuneACCESS table in a form limited to in-frame rearrangements. Some clones are lacking; in checked studies, under half of them reflect an unresolved V gene, and why the rest are absent is not known. With under 25,000 clones recorded, this sample contains no clone counted only once. Approximately 7% of the sample is in the top ten clones. Sequencing was performed on PBMCs. The receptors originated from an older woman in good health, CMV-negative, and a related stem cell transplant donor.

This clone appeared a few times. The junction shows a germline mismatch at one end, possibly a read error. This chain links TRBV6-1 with TRBJ2-5; 8 bases are shared with TRBD2. Matching the DNA end better, TRBJ2-7 makes the J call doubtful. CDR1 is MNHNS, CDR2 SASEGT, per germline. The CDR3 has 13 residues. Written as DNA, the CDR3 is TGTGCAAGCACGGGAGGGCACTCCTACGAGCAGTACTTC. Protein product: CASTGGHSYEQYF.

This clone occurred many times. The genes are TRBV27 and TRBJ2-3; the match to TRBD2 covers 8 bases. Germline V gives CDR1 MNHEY, CDR2 SMNVEV (reference sequence). The CDR3 extends over 15 amino acids. Losses at the gene ends were 2 bases for V and 2 bases for J; bases not matched to a gene: 3. The CDR3 DNA sequence: TGTGCCAGCAGTTTACCGGGACTAGACACAGATACGCAGTATTTT. As protein: CASSLPGLDTDTQYF.

This clone occurred many times. This chain links TRBV11-3 with TRBJ2-3, with TRBD2 identical over 7 bases. Germline CDR1 reads SGHNT; CDR2 reads YENEEA. V shed 1 base, J shed 5 bases, and the junction held 6 bases outside the gene matches. The CDR3 extends over 15 amino acids. The CDR3 reads CASSLGGRTGDTQYF. CDR3 DNA sequence: TGTGCCAGCAGCTTAGGCGGGAGAACAGGAGATACGCAGTATTTT. Full variable domain (rest looked up from reference TRBV11-3 and TRBJ2-3): EAGVVQSPRYKIIEKKQPVAFWCNPISGHNTLYWYLQNLGQGPELLIRYENEEAVDDSQLPKDRFSAERLKGVDSTLKIQPAELGDSAVYLCASSLGGRTGDTQYFGPGTRLTVL.

This clone has more than one count but fewer than ten. The chain couples TRBV28 to TRBJ1-1; TRBD1 matches 8 bases. V shed 0 bases and J 10 bases; nucleotides not matched to a gene: 7. The germline V gene encodes CDR1 MDHEN and CDR2 SYDVKM. CDR3 length: 14 amino acids. DNA for the CDR3: TGTGCCAGCAGTTTATGGCGGGGGACAGGAGGAGCTTTCTTT. It translates to CASSLWRGTGGAFF.

This clone came up many times. The chain has TRBV9 and TRBJ1-1; no firm D call. Deletions cut 0 bases from V and 4 bases from J, with 7 bases between. Per germline, CDR1 SGDLS and CDR2 YYNGEE. This CDR3 is built from 13 residues. Here the CDR3 reads CASSVGGSTEAFF. The CDR3 nucleotides are TGTGCCAGCAGCGTAGGAGGGAGCACTGAAGCTTTCTTT.

This clone was observed many times. The V call is TRBV29-1, the J call TRBJ1-5, with 7 nucleotides matching TRBD1. The ends lost 7 bases at V and 3 bases at J; junction bases unmatched: 6. Germline lookup yields CDR1 SQVTM and CDR2 ANQGSEA. CDR3 length: 13 residues. The DNA of the CDR3 is TGCAGCGCTGGGACAGCGTCCAATCAGCCCCAGCATTTT. Its translation is CSAGTASNQPQHF.

This clone was recorded at least ten times. The chain's CDR3 is CASSHQGPLGSPLHF. The CDR3 DNA reads TGTGCCAGCAGCCATCAGGGGCCCCTTGGCTCACCCCTCCACTTT. This chain links TRBV11-1 with TRBJ1-6; D might be TRBD1 (6 bases). V lost 5 bases to trimming and J lost 10 bases, with 18 bases between them. The CDR3 is 15 amino acids. In germline, CDR1 is SGHAT, CDR2 FQDESV (reference sequence).

This clone was found many times. The J gene is TRBJ1-5, the V gene TRBV5-1; no clear D. Germline-derived CDR1 and CDR2 are SGHRS and YFSETQ. Trimming removed 0 bases at V and 3 bases at J, with 10 bases between. The CDR3 loop spans 15 amino acids. CDR3 sequence reads: CASSLAPGVNQPQHF. In DNA form, the CDR3 reads TGCGCCAGCAGCTTGGCCCCCGGGGTCAATCAGCCCCAGCATTTT.

The rearrangement joins TRBV7-8 to TRBJ1-2, with D possibly matching TRBD1 (6 bases). This CDR3 region has 15 residues. The germline gives CDR1 SGHVS, CDR2 FQNEAQ. V lost 1 base to trimming and J lost 3 bases, with 12 bases between them. The CDR3 sequence: CASSLGPGVHYGYTF. The CDR3, as DNA: TGTGCCAGCAGCTTAGGTCCAGGGGTTCACTATGGCTACACCTTC.

In its sample, this clone was seen many times. The chain has TRBV2 and TRBJ2-7, with D possibly matching TRBD1 (5 bases). V was pared by 3 bases and J by 5 bases, with 11 bases between. Germline V gives CDR1 SNHLY, CDR2 FYNNEI. This CDR3 region has 13 residues. CDR3 bases: TGTGCCAGCAGTGAGCGGACACCGCACGAGCAGTACGTC. Protein product: CASSERTPHEQYV.

This clone was detected ten times or more. CDR3 bases: TGTGCCAGCAGTCTTAGCGGGGGGGCCTTCTTTGATGAGCAGTTCTTC. Protein sequence: CASSLSGGAFFDEQFF. The genes are TRBV28 and TRBJ2-1; the match to TRBD2 covers 11 bases. The V segment lost 5 bases and the J segment 8 bases; nucleotides outside the gene matches: 11. Per the germline V gene, CDR1 is MDHEN and CDR2 is SYDVKM. The CDR3 is 16 residues long.

The table lists this clone with a few counts. The rearrangement joins TRBV7-8 to TRBJ2-5; 7 nucleotides match TRBD1. Germline V lookup: CDR1 SGHVS, CDR2 FQNEAQ. J gave up 2 bases and V 2 bases, and 8 bases lay outside the gene matches. This CDR3 is 16 amino acids long. CDR3 bases: TGTGCCAGCAGCTTATTTACCGGGACAGTTCAAGAGACCCAGTACTTC. Amino acid sequence: CASSLFTGTVQETQYF.

This clone came up a few times. V is TRBV5-1 and J is TRBJ2-1; the match to TRBD2 covers 9 bases. Germline trimming cut 0 bases from V and 5 bases from J; bases unmatched to any gene: 3. Germline V CDR1 and CDR2: SGHRS, YFSETQ. This CDR3 region has 15 residues. The CDR3 coding sequence is TGCGCCAGCAGCTTGGTAGCGGGAGTCCACAATGAGCAGTTCTTC. Amino acids: CASSLVAGVHNEQFF.

In this sample, this clone turned up many times. The chain recombines TRBV5-1 with TRBJ1-2; D might be TRBD1 (6 bases). Germline CDR1 and CDR2: SGHRS and YFSETQ. The CDR3 has 15 amino acids. The germline V and J ends were trimmed by 0 bases and 5 bases, with 14 bases remaining between them. The CDR3 sequence is CASSLDWGLGYGYTF. The CDR3 DNA is TGCGCCAGCAGCTTGGATTGGGGGCTGGGTTATGGCTACACCTTC.

This clone has ten or more counts. V is TRBV27 and J is TRBJ1-2; D is undetermined. Germline CDR1 reads MNHEY; CDR2 reads SMNVEV (reference sequence). The CDR3 has 14 amino acids. V shed 3 bases and J shed 4 bases, with 12 bases lying between them. The CDR3 loop reads CASSLRRQIYGYTF. The DNA of the CDR3 is TGTGCCAGCAGTTTGCGTCGACAAATCTATGGCTACACCTTC.

Only a few counts were recorded for this clone. This chain uses TRBV5-1 with TRBJ2-3; D may be TRBD1 (6 bases). The CDR3 consists of 14 residues. Germline assignment: CDR1 SGHRS and CDR2 YFSETQ. Trimming shortened V by 4 bases and J by 6 bases, and 15 bases separated the two germline ends. Here the CDR3 reads CASSQLGAADTQYF. The CDR3 DNA reads TGCGCCAGCAGCCAGCTGGGGGCCGCCGATACGCAGTATTTT.

This clone turned up a few times. The rearrangement joins TRBV27 to TRBJ1-2, with D uncertain. In germline, CDR1 is MNHEY, CDR2 SMNVEV (reference sequence). The CDR3 spans 13 residues. V gave up 2 bases and J gave up 12 bases, with 16 bases separating them. This CDR3 is CASSLGGRATHTF. The DNA for the CDR3 is TGTGCCAGCAGTTTAGGTGGGAGGGCAACCCACACCTTC.

This clone was seen many times. The chain carries TRBV6-1 and TRBJ2-2, with TRBD1 matching over 11 bases. With V trimmed by 6 bases and J by 6 bases, 6 bases remained unmatched. The germline V gene encodes CDR1 MNHNS and CDR2 SASEGT. This CDR3 has 15 amino acids. This chain's CDR3 is CASRVGGQGAGELFF. In DNA form, the CDR3 reads TGTGCCAGCAGGGTCGGGGGACAGGGGGCCGGGGAGCTGTTTTTT.